The clone carrying this TCR beta chain was observed many times. This sample stems from a study of Graves' ophthalmopathy and Graves' hyperthyroidism. The V gene lost 2 bases and the J gene lost 2 bases, with 12 bases spanning the gap. The CDR3 loop spans 15 amino acids. Germline loops: CDR1 LNHDA, CDR2 SQIVND (reference sequence). Ineligible for inclusion were patients with other autoimmune diseases, uncontrolled infections, pregnancy or lactation. RNA transcripts served as template for amplifying TCR beta CDR3 sequences. RT-PCR was first run with HTBI primers, then multiplex PCR in a second round. MiXCR, run by TCRdb on the multiplex PCR reads, gives a single entry per CDR3 protein. The sample yields approximately 700,000 distinct CDR3 sequences, over 40% seen once.

Sequenced input: peripheral blood. The sequence was obtained from an adult man with Graves' ophthalmopathy. This chain joins TRBV19 and TRBJ2-5; either TRBD1 or TRBD2 may fit D (5 bases each). The CDR3: CASSIRGAWQETQYF. For the CDR3, the DNA is TGTGCCAGTAGTATACGGGGCGCATGGCAAGAGACCCAGTACTTC.